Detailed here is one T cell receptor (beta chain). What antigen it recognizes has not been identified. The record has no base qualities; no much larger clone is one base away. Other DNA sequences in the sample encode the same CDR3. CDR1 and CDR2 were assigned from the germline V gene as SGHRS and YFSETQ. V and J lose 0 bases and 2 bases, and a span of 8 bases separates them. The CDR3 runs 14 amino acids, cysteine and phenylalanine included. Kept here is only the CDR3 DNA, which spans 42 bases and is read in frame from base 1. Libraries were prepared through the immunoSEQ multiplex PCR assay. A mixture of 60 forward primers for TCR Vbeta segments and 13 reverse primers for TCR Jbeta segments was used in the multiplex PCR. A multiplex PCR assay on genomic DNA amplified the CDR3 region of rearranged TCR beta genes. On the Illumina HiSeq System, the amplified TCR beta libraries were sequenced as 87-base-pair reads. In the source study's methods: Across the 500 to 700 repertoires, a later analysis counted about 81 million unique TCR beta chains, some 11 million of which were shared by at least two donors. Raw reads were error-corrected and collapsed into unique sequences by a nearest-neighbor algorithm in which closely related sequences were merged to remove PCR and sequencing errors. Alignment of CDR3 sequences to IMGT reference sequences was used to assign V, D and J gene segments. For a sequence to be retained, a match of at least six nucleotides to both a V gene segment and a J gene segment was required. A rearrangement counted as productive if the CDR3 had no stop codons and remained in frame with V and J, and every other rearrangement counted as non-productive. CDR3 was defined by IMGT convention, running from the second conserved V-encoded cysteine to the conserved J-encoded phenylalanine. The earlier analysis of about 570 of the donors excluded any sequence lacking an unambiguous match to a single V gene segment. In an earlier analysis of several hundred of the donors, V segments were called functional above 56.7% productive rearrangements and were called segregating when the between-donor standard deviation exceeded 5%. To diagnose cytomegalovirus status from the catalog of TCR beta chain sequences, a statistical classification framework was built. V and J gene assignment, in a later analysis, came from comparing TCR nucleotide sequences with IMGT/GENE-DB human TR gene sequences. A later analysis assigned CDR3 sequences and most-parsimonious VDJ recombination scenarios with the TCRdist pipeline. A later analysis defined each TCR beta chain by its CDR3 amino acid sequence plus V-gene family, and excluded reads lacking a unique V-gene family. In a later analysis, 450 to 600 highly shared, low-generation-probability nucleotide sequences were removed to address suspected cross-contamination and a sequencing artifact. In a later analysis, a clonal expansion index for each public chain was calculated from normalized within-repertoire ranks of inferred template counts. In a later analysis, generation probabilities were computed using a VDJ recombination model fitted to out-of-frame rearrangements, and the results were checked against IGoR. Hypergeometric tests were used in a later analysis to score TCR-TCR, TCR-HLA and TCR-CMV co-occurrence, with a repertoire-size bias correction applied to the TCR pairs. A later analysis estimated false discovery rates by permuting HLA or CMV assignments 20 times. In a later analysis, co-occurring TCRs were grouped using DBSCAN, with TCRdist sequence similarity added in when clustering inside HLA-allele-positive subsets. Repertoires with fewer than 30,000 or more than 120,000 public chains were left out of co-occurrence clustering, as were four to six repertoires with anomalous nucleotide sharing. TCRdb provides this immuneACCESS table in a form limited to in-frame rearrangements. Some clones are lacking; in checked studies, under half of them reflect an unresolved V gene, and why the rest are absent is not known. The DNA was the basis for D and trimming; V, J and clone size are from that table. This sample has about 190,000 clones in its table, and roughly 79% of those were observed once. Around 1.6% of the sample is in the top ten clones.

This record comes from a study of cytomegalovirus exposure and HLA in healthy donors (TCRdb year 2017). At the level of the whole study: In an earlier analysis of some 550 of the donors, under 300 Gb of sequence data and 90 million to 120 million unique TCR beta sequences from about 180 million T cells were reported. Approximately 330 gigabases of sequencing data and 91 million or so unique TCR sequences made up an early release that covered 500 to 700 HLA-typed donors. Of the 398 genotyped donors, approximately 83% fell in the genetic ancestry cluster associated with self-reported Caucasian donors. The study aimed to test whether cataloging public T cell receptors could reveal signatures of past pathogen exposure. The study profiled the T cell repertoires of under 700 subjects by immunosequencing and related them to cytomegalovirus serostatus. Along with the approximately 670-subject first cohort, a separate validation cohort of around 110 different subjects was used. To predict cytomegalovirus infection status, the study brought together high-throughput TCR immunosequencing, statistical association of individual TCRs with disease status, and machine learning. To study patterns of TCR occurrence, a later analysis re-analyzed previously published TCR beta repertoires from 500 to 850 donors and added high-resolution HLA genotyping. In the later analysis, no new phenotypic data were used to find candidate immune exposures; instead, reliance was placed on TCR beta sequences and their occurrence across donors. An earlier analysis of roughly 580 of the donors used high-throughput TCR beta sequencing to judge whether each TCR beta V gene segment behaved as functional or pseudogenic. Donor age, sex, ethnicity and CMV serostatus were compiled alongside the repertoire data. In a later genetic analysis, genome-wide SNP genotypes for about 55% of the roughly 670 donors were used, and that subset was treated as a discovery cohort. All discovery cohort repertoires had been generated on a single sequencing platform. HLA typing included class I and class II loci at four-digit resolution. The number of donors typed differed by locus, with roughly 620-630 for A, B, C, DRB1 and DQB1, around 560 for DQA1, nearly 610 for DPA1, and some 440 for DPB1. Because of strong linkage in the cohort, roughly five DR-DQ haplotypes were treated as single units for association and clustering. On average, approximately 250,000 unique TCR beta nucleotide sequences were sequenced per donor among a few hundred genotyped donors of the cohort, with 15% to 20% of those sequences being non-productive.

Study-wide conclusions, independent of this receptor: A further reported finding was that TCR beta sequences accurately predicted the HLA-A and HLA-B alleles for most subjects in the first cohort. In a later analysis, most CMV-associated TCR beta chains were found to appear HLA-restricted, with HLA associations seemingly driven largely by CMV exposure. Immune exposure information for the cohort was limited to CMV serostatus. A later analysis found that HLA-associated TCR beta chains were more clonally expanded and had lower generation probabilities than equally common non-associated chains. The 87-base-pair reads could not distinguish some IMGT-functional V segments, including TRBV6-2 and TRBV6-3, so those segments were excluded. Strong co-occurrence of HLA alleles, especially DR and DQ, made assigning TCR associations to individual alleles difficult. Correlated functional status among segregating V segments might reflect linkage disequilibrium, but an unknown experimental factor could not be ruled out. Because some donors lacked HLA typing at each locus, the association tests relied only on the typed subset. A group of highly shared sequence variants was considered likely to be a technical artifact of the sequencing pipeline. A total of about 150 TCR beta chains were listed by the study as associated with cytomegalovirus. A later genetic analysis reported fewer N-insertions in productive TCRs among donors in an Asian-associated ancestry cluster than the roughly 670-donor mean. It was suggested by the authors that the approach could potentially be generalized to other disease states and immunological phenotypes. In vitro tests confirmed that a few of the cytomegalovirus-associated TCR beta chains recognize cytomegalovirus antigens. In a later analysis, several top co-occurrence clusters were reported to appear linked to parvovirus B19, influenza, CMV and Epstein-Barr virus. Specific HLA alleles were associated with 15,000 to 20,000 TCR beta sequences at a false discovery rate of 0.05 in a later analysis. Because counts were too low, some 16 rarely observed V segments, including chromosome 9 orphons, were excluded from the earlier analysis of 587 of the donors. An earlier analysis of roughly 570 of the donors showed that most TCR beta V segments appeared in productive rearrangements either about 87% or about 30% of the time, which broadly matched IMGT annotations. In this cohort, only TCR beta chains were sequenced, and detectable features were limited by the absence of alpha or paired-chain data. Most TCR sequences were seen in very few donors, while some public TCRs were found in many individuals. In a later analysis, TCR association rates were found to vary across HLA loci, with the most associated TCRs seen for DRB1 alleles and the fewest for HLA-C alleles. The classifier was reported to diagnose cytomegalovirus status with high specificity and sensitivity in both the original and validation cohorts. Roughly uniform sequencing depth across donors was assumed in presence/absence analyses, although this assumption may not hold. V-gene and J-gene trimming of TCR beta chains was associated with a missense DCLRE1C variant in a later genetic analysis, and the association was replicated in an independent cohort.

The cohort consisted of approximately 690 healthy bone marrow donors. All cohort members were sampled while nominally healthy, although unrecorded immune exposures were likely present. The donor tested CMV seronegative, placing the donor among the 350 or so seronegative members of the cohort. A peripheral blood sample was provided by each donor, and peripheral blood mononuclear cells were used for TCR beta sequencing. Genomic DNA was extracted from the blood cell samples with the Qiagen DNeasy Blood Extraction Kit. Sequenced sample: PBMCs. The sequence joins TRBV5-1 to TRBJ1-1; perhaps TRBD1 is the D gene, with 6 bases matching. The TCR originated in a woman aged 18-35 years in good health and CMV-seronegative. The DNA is TGCGCCAGCAGCTTGGGGACAGCAAACACTGAAGCTTTCTTT. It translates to CASSLGTANTEAFF. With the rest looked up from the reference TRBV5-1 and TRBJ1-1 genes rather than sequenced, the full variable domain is KAGVTQTPRYLIKTRGQQVTLSCSPISGHRSVSWYQQTPGQGLQFLFEYFSETQRNKGNFPGRFSGRQFSNSRSEMNVSTLELGDSALYLCASSLGTANTEAFFGQGTRLTVV.